This TCR beta chain derives from a study of brain T cells in children with intractable seizures. Study results and caveats: Pre-surgery blood may have been undersampled, hiding some clones. HCMV serostatus was not known, and viral specificity came from CDR3 similarity only.

Time point given: blood from clinic visit 5 months post-surgery; TSC patient then seizure free. Surgery cases with the highest brain T cell transcript signatures were chosen for sequencing. Before surgery, patients took at least one anti-epileptic drug. The CDR3 is 19 residues long. Per the germline V gene, CDR1 is MDHEN and CDR2 is SYDVKM. The V and J ends lost 3 bases and 2 bases respectively, with 23 bases between them. Clones were read by immunoSEQ multiplex PCR, and TCRdb kept only the in-frame ones, dropping some. The sample includes around 340,000 clones, about 93% of them seen just once. Regarding this clone: Antigen unknown.

The sequencing here drew on peripheral blood, taken 4 to 6 months after surgery. This receptor was obtained from a boy less than two years old with tuberous sclerosis and intractable seizures. The chain carries TRBV28 and TRBJ1-5; no definite D call. This CDR3 reads CASSFLWSRGSVGNQPQHF. The CDR3, as DNA: TGTGCCAGCAGTTTTCTGTGGTCCCGCGGTTCAGTCGGCAATCAGCCCCAGCATTTT.